This T cell receptor beta chain was captured in a study of OX40 agonist ivuxolimab in advanced cancers. Background on the study: Treatment of patients was with ivuxolimab, an agonistic anti-OX40 (CD134) antibody. Patients were infused with ivuxolimab every 2 weeks at 0.01 to 10 mg/kg.

At baseline, cycle 4 day 1, and cycle 7 day 1, blood was sampled. With regard to this clone: Its antigen is unknown.

TCRdb keeps only in-frame clones here, not all; method: immunoSEQ multiplex PCR. The sample records approximately 35,000 clones, roughly 80% being singletons. Germline CDR1 reads MRHNA; CDR2 reads SNTAGT. The CDR3 runs to 17 residues. General study points: Researchers report that CD8+ T cells had, on average, more expanded clones than CD4+.

The sequence was obtained from an adult with an advanced solid tumor such as melanoma, head and neck, liver or kidney cancer. Sequencing used CD4+ or CD8+ T cells sorted from blood, obtained in a trial of the OX40 agonist ivuxolimab. The genes are TRBV6-4 and TRBJ2-5; 9 nucleotides line up with TRBD1. The better agreement between TRBJ2-7 and the DNA end casts doubt on the J call. The CDR3 is CASSERTGACSSYEQYF. The DNA of the CDR3 is TGTGCCAGCAGTGAAAGGACAGGGGCATGTTCCTCCTACGAGCAGTACTTC.